The 2 T cell receptor beta chains below all came from one sample that was sequenced in a study of PD-1 blockade in classical Hodgkin lymphoma. Assay used: immunoSEQ multiplex PCR; TCRdb lists only in-frame clones, some missing. The profile covers 50,000 to 75,000 clones, with approximately 90% appearing a single time and over 12% taken by the ten largest. Every patient relapsed after autologous stem cell transplantation, and brentuximab vedotin exposure varied. Sequencing used peripheral blood mononuclear cells (PBMCs), obtained at baseline. These receptors all stem from a human donor with classical Hodgkin lymphoma.

V usage is TRBV7-2 and J usage is TRBJ2-3; D may be TRBD1 or TRBD2 (5 bases each). Germline V gives CDR1 SGHTA, CDR2 FQGNSA. This CDR3 comprises 15 residues. With 4 bases removed from V and 2 bases from J, the gap between germline ends came to 13 bases. The CDR3 sequence is CASSSGTLLTDTQYF. The DNA for the CDR3 is TGTGCCAGCAGCTCTGGGACGCTTCTCACAGATACGCAGTATTTT.

The V and J genes are TRBV27 and TRBJ1-1; D remains ambiguous. V was pared by 3 bases and J by 0 bases, with 8 bases between. The CDR3 is 14 amino acids. Germline V gene data show CDR1 as MNHEY and CDR2 as SMNVEV (reference sequence). In nucleotides, the CDR3 is TGTGCCAGCAGTTTCGGCGGGGTGAACACTGAAGCTTTCTTT. As protein: CASSFGGVNTEAFF.